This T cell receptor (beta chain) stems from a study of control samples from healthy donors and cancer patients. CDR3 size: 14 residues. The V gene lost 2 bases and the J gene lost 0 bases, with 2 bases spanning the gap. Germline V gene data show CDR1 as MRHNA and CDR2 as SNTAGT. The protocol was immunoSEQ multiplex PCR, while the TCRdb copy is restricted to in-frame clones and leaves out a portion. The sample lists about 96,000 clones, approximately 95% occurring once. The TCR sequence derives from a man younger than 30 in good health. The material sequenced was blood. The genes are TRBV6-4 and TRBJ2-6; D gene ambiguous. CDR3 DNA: TGTGCCAGCAGTGACAACTCTGGGGCCAACGTCCTGACTTTC. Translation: CASSDNSGANVLTF.